This T cell receptor beta chain was sequenced for a study of shared T cell receptors in the human thymus. Profiling relied on immunoSEQ multiplex PCR, and the TCRdb table lists in-frame clones only, not all of them. The data contain approximately 580,000 clones, more than 75% of them singletons. The CDR3 covers 12 residues. Germline CDR1 WSHSY, CDR2 SAAADI. V dropped 7 bases and J dropped 2; count of bases not matched to a gene: 1. In addition, the sample was reused for a study of human thymus T cells. That study reports: In corrective heart surgery, resections were taken, and these provided the thymus tissue. Within thymic and blood repertoires, V and J gene usage appeared to be biased. Related research described thymic repertoires that were highly overlapping among unrelated individuals.

Sequencing was carried out using thymocytes. The receptor comes from a boy under two years old with a congenital heart defect. The chain is built from TRBV10-2 and TRBJ2-7; TRBD1 matches at 8 bases. The CDR3 reads CASMGQAYEQYF. The CDR3 DNA reads as TGCGCCAGCATGGGACAGGCCTACGAGCAGTACTTC.